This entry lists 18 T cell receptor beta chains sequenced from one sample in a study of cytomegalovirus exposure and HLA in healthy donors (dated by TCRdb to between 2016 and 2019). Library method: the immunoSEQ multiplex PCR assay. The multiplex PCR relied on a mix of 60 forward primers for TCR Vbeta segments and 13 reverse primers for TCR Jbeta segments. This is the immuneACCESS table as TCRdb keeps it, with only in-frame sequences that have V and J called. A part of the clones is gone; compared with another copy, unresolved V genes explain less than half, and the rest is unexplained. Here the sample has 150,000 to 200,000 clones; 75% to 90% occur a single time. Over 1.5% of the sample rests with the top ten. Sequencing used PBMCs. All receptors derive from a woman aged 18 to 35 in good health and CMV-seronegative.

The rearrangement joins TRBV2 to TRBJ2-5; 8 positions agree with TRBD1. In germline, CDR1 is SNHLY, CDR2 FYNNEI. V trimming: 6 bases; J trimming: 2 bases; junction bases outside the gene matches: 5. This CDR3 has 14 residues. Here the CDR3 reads CASRSTGGQETQYF. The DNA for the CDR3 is TGTGCCAGCAGGTCCACAGGGGGTCAAGAGACCCAGTACTTC. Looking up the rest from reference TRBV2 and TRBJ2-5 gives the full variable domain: EPEVTQTPSHQVTQMGQEVILRCVPISNHLYFYWYRQILGQKVEFLVSFYNNEISEKSEIFDDQFSVERPDGSNFTLKIRSTKLEDSAMYFCASRSTGGQETQYFGPGTRLLVL.

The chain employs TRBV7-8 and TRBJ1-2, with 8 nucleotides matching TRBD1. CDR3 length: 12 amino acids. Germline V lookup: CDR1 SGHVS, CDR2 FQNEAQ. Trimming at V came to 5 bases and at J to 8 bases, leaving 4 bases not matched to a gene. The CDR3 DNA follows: TGTGCCAGCAGCGAAGACAGGGGAGGCTACACCTTC. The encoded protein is CASSEDRGGYTF.

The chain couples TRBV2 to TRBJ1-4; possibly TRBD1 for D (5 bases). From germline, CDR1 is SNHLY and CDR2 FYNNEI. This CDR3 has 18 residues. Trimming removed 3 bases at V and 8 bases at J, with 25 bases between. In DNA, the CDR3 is TGTGCCAGCAGTGATCGGGGGGAATCCTCATTCCAAGACGAAAAACTGTTTTTT. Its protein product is CASSDRGESSFQDEKLFF.

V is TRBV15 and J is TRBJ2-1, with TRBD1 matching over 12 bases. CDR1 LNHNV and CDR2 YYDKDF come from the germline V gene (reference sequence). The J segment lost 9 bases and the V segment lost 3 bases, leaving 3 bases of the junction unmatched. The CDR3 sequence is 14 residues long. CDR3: CATSRGQGASEQFF. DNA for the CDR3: TGTGCCACCAGCAGGGGACAGGGGGCATCTGAGCAGTTCTTC.

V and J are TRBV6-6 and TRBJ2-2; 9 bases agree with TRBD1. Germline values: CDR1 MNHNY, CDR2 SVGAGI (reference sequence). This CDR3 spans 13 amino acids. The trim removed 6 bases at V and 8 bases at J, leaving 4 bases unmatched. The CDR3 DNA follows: TGTGCCAGCAGACAACAGGGGGCTGGGGAGCTGTTTTTT. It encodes CASRQQGAGELFF.

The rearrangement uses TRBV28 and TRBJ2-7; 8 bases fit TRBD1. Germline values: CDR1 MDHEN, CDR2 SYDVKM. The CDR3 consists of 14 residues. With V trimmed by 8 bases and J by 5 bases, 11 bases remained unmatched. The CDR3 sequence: CASLWTGNPNEQYF. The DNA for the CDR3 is TGTGCCAGCCTTTGGACAGGGAATCCTAACGAGCAGTACTTC.

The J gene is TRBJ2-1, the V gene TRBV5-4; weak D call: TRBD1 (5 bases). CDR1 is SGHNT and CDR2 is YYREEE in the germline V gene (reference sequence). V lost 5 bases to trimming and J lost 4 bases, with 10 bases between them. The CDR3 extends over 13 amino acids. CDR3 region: CASRKAGYNEQFF. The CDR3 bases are TGTGCCAGCAGAAAAGCAGGGTACAATGAGCAGTTCTTC. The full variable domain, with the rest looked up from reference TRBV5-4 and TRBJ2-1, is ETGVTQSPTHLIKTRGQQVTLRCSSQSGHNTVSWYQQALGQGPQFIFQYYREEENGRGNFPPRFSGLQFPNYSSELNVNALELDDSALYLCASRKAGYNEQFFGPGTRLTVL.

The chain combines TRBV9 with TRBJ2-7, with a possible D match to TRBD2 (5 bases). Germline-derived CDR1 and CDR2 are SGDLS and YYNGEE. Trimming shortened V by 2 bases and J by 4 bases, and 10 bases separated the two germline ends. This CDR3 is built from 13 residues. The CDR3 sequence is CASSVSGKYEQYF. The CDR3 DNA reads TGTGCCAGCAGCGTTTCGGGGAAATACGAGCAGTACTTC.

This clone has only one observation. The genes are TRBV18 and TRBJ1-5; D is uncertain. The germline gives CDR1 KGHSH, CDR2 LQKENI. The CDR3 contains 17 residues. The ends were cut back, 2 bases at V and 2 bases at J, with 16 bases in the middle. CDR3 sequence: CASSPSTISSGNQPQHF. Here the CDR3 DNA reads TGTGCCAGCTCACCATCGACAATCTCCTCGGGCAATCAGCCCCAGCATTTT.

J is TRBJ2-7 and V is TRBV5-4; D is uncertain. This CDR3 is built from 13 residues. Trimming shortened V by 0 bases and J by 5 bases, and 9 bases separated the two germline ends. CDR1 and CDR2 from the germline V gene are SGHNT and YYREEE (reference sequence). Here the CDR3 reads CASSLEASNEQYF. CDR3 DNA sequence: TGTGCCAGCAGCTTGGAAGCATCCAACGAGCAGTACTTC.

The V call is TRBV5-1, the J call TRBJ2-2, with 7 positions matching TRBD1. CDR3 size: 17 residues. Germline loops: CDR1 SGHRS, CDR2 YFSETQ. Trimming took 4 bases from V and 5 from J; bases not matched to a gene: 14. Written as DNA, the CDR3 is TGCGCCAGCAGCCGAGGCGATAGACAGGGCTGGACCGGGGAGCTGTTTTTT. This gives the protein CASSRGDRQGWTGELFF.

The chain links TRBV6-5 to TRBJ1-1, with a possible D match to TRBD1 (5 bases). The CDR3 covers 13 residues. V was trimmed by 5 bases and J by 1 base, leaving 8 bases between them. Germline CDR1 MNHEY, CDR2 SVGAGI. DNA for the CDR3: TGTGCCAGCAGTGCCACAGGGAACACTGAAGCTTTCTTT. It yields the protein CASSATGNTEAFF.

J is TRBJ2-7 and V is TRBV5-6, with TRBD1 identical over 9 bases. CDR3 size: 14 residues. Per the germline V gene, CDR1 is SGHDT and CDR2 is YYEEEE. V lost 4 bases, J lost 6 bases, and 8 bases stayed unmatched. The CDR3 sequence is CASSAGQGLLEQYF. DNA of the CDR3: TGTGCCAGCAGCGCGGGACAGGGACTCCTCGAGCAGTACTTC.

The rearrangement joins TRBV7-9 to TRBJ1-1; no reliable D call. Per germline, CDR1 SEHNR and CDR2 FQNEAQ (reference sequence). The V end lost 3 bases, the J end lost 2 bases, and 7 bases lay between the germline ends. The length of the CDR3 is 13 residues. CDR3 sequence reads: CASSFASNTEAFF. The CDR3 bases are TGTGCCAGCAGCTTTGCGTCAAACACTGAAGCTTTCTTT.

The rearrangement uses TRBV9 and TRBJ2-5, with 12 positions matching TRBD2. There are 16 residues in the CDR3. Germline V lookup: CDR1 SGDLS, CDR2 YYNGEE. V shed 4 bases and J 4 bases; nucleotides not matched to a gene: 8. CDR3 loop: CASSTNLAGGPETQYF. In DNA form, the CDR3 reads TGTGCCAGCAGCACGAATCTAGCGGGGGGGCCAGAGACCCAGTACTTC.

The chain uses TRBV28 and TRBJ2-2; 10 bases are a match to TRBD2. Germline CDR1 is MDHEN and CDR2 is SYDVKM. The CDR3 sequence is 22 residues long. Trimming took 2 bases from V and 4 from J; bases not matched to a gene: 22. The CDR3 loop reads CASSLNRGRKKSGGASTGELFF. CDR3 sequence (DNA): TGTGCCAGCAGTTTAAATCGGGGACGGAAGAAAAGCGGGGGGGCCTCCACCGGGGAGCTGTTTTTT.

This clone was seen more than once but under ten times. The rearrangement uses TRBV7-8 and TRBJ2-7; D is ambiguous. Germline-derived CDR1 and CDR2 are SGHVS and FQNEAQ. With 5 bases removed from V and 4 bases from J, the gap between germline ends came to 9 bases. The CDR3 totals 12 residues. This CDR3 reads CASSASSYEQYF. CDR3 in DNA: TGTGCCAGCAGCGCGTCATCATACGAGCAGTACTTC.

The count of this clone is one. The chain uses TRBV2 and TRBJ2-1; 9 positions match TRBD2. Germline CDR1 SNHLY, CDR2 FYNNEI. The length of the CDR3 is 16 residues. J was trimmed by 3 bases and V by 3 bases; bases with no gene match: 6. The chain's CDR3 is CASSDRRGGLYNEQFF. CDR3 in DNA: TGTGCCAGCAGTGACCGGCGGGGGGGCCTCTACAATGAGCAGTTCTTC.